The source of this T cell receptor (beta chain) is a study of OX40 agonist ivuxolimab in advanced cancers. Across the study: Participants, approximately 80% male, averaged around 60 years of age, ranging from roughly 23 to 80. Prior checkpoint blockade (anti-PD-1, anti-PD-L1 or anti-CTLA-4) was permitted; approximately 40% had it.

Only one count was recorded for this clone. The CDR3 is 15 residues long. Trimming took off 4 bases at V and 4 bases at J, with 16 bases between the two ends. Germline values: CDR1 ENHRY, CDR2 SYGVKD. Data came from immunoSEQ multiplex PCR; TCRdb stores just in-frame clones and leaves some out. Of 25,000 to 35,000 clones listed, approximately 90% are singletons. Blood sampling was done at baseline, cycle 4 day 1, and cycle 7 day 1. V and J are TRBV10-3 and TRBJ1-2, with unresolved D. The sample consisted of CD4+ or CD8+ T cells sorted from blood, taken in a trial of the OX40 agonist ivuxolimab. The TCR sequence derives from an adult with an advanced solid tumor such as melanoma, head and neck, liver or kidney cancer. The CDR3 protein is CAISGGEQSSYGYTF. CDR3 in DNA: TGTGCCATCAGTGGCGGGGAACAGAGTAGCTATGGCTACACCTTC.